A selection of T cell receptor beta chains follows, all from one sample in a study of memory CD4+ T cells and cytomegalovirus serostatus. The table came from immunoSEQ multiplex PCR; TCRdb's copy has only in-frame clones and leaves some out. The data contain tens of thousands of clones, more than 75% of them seen just once; the ten biggest clones take up roughly 4.4%. Sequencing was carried out using memory CD4+ T cells from blood. Source of these receptors: an adult in good health and CMV-seropositive. Each CDR3 is given with its conserved first and last residue. Fields, in order: CDR3 protein, CDR3 DNA, V gene, D gene, J gene, clone size. The D gene is left open where the match is weak. Only part of the rows carry a size: once, few, many, or a class if the clone is expanded.

CDR3aa: CASKVGSLGETQYF; CDR3nt: TGTGCCAGCAAAGTAGGCAGTCTTGGGGAGACCCAGTACTTC; v_gene: TRBV2; d_gene: -; j_gene: TRBJ2-5; abundance: -
CDR3aa: CASSPTGVVHSPLHF; CDR3nt: TGTGCCAGCAGTCCAACAGGGGTCGTCCATTCACCCCTCCACTTT; v_gene: TRBV5-6; d_gene: TRBD1; j_gene: TRBJ1-6; abundance: -
CDR3aa: CASSRLAGDYNEQFF; CDR3nt: TGTGCCAGCAGCAGACTTGCGGGGGACTACAATGAGCAGTTCTTC; v_gene: TRBV7-2; d_gene: TRBD2; j_gene: TRBJ2-1; abundance: -
CDR3aa: CASSELQVYQPQHF; CDR3nt: TGTGCCAGCAGTGAACTGCAGGTCTATCAGCCCCAGCATTTT; v_gene: TRBV6-1; d_gene: -; j_gene: TRBJ1-5; abundance: -
CDR3aa: CASSIREPTADTQYF; CDR3nt: TGTGCCAGTAGTATCCGGGAGCCCACCGCGGATACGCAGTATTTT; v_gene: TRBV19; d_gene: -; j_gene: TRBJ2-3; abundance: -
CDR3aa: CASSSGTGGSGNTIYF; CDR3nt: TGTGCCAGCAGTTCCGGGACAGGGGGCTCTGGAAACACCATATATTTT; v_gene: TRBV6-6; d_gene: TRBD1; j_gene: TRBJ1-3; abundance: -
CDR3aa: CASSIGLMNTEAFF; CDR3nt: TGTGCCAGCAGTATCGGACTTATGAACACTGAAGCTTTCTTT; v_gene: TRBV2; d_gene: -; j_gene: TRBJ1-1; abundance: few
CDR3aa: CASSDSGGSYNEQFF; CDR3nt: TGCGCCAGCAGTGACTCAGGGGGCTCCTACAATGAGCAGTTCTTC; v_gene: TRBV10-2; d_gene: TRBD1; j_gene: TRBJ2-1; abundance: -
CDR3aa: CASSLEGSTDTQYF; CDR3nt: TGCGCCAGCAGCTTGGAGGGGTCCACAGATACGCAGTATTTT; v_gene: TRBV5-1; d_gene: -; j_gene: TRBJ2-3; abundance: -
CDR3aa: CASKEQGSHGYTF; CDR3nt: TGTGCCAGTAAAGAACAGGGGTCTCATGGCTACACCTTC; v_gene: TRBV19; d_gene: TRBD1; j_gene: TRBJ1-2; abundance: -
CDR3aa: CASSPGGPGPDNEQFF; CDR3nt: TGTGCCAGCTCACCAGGAGGACCCGGGCCCGACAATGAGCAGTTCTTC; v_gene: TRBV18; d_gene: -; j_gene: TRBJ2-1; abundance: -
CDR3aa: CASTAVSGSYEQYF; CDR3nt: TGTGCCAGCACGGCAGTCAGCGGATCCTACGAGCAGTACTTC; v_gene: TRBV7-2; d_gene: -; j_gene: TRBJ2-7; abundance: -
CDR3aa: CAISELSAGVYEQYF; CDR3nt: TGTGCCATCAGTGAGTTGTCTGCAGGGGTCTACGAGCAGTACTTC; v_gene: TRBV10-3; d_gene: -; j_gene: TRBJ2-7; abundance: -
CDR3aa: CASSRGQGSEQFF; CDR3nt: TGCGCCAGCAGCCGGGGACAGGGCAGCGAGCAGTTCTTC; v_gene: TRBV4-1; d_gene: TRBD1; j_gene: TRBJ2-1; abundance: few
CDR3aa: CASSQSGRATNEKLFF; CDR3nt: TGTGCCAGCAGCCAGTCCGGGCGGGCAACTAATGAAAAACTGTTTTTT; v_gene: TRBV4-2; d_gene: -; j_gene: TRBJ1-4; abundance: once
CDR3aa: CASTLGGFQAPYEQYF; CDR3nt: TGTGCCAGCACCTTAGGTGGATTTCAGGCACCCTACGAGCAGTACTTC; v_gene: TRBV28; d_gene: -; j_gene: TRBJ2-7; abundance: -
CDR3aa: CASSKDRGTEAFF; CDR3nt: TGTGCCAGCAGTAAGGACAGGGGGACTGAAGCTTTCTTT; v_gene: TRBV28; d_gene: TRBD1; j_gene: TRBJ1-1; abundance: -
CDR3aa: CASSLGGDGYTF; CDR3nt: TGTGCCAGCAGTTTGGGGGGGGATGGCTACACCTTC; v_gene: TRBV27; d_gene: -; j_gene: TRBJ1-2; abundance: -
CDR3aa: CASSLENSPLHF; CDR3nt: TGTGCCAGCAGTCTGGAGAATTCACCCCTCCACTTT; v_gene: TRBV6-6; d_gene: -; j_gene: TRBJ1-6; abundance: few
CDR3aa: CASSTTASPLNYGYTF; CDR3nt: TGTGCCAGCAGCACAACAGCCTCACCTCTTAACTATGGCTACACCTTC; v_gene: TRBV16; d_gene: -; j_gene: TRBJ1-2; abundance: -
CDR3aa: CASSLGGGNTEAFF; CDR3nt: TGCGCCAGCAGCCTCGGAGGCGGGAACACTGAAGCTTTCTTT; v_gene: TRBV5-1; d_gene: -; j_gene: TRBJ1-1; abundance: -
CDR3aa: CSVEPPRGDRDNEQFF; CDR3nt: TGCAGCGTTGAACCCCCGAGAGGGGACCGAGACAATGAGCAGTTCTTC; v_gene: TRBV29-1; d_gene: -; j_gene: TRBJ2-1; abundance: few
CDR3aa: CASSPRSTYYEQYF; CDR3nt: TGTGCCAGCAGCCCCCGTTCCACCTATTACGAGCAGTACTTC; v_gene: TRBV7-2; d_gene: -; j_gene: TRBJ2-7; abundance: few
CDR3aa: CASSEDGSSYNSPLHF; CDR3nt: TGCGCCAGCAGCGAGGACGGTAGCTCCTATAATTCACCCCTCCACTTT; v_gene: TRBV5-1; d_gene: -; j_gene: TRBJ1-6; abundance: few
CDR3aa: CASQRRAGSETQYF; CDR3nt: TGTGCCAGCCAAAGACGGGCGGGAAGTGAGACCCAGTACTTC; v_gene: TRBV7-2; d_gene: -; j_gene: TRBJ2-5; abundance: -
CDR3aa: CASSPGLAAANTGELFF; CDR3nt: TGTGCCAGCAGCCCGGGACTAGCGGCCGCGAACACCGGGGAGCTGTTTTTT; v_gene: TRBV7-2; d_gene: TRBD2; j_gene: TRBJ2-2; abundance: -
CDR3aa: CASSLFGAGLGGNQPQHF; CDR3nt: TGTGCCAGCAGCTTGTTCGGGGCCGGGCTGGGTGGCAATCAGCCCCAGCATTTT; v_gene: TRBV5-6; d_gene: -; j_gene: TRBJ1-5; abundance: -
CDR3aa: CASSEVSAYSPLHF; CDR3nt: TGTGCCAGCAGTGAAGTATCCGCCTATTCACCCCTCCACTTT; v_gene: TRBV6-1; d_gene: -; j_gene: TRBJ1-6; abundance: -
CDR3aa: CASSSSDRGNTEAFF; CDR3nt: TGTGCCAGCAGCTCTTCAGACAGGGGGAACACTGAAGCTTTCTTT; v_gene: TRBV7-8; d_gene: TRBD1; j_gene: TRBJ1-1; abundance: -
CDR3aa: CASSLASGGAEQYF; CDR3nt: TGCGCCAGCAGCTTGGCTAGCGGGGGGGCCGAGCAGTACTTC; v_gene: TRBV5-1; d_gene: TRBD2; j_gene: TRBJ2-7; abundance: -
CDR3aa: CASSPENNSPLHF; CDR3nt: TGTGCCAGCTCTCCAGAAAATAATTCACCCCTCCACTTT; v_gene: TRBV18; d_gene: -; j_gene: TRBJ1-6; abundance: -
CDR3aa: CASSLRGAGDPYGYTF; CDR3nt: TGCGCCAGCAGTCTACGGGGGGCCGGAGACCCCTATGGCTACACCTTC; v_gene: TRBV4-1; d_gene: -; j_gene: TRBJ1-2; abundance: -
CDR3aa: CASSLERGASEKLFF; CDR3nt: TGCGCCAGCAGCTTGGAGCGGGGGGCATCCGAAAAACTGTTTTTT; v_gene: TRBV5-1; d_gene: -; j_gene: TRBJ1-4; abundance: -
CDR3aa: CACSNYSNQPQHF; CDR3nt: TGTGCCTGTTCCAATTATAGCAATCAGCCCCAGCATTTT; v_gene: TRBV30; d_gene: -; j_gene: TRBJ1-5; abundance: -
CDR3aa: CASSEVRTGGHEQFF; CDR3nt: TGTGCCAGCAGTGAAGTCCGGACAGGGGGCCATGAGCAGTTCTTC; v_gene: TRBV2; d_gene: TRBD1; j_gene: TRBJ2-1; abundance: -
CDR3aa: CASSEKFPTGDYGYTF; CDR3nt: TGTGCCAGCAGTGAGAAATTCCCCACAGGGGACTATGGCTACACCTTC; v_gene: TRBV6-1; d_gene: TRBD1; j_gene: TRBJ1-2; abundance: -
CDR3aa: CASSFGTINEKLFF; CDR3nt: TGTGCCAGCAGCTTCGGTACGATTAATGAAAAACTGTTTTTT; v_gene: TRBV7-9; d_gene: -; j_gene: TRBJ1-4; abundance: few
CDR3aa: CASSSPGQSYEQYF; CDR3nt: TGTGCCAGCAGTTCTCCGGGACAATCATACGAGCAGTACTTC; v_gene: TRBV28; d_gene: -; j_gene: TRBJ2-7; abundance: -
CDR3aa: CASSSFRSSGTEAFF; CDR3nt: TGTGCCAGCAGTTCCTTCCGTAGTTCGGGCACTGAAGCTTTCTTT; v_gene: TRBV28; d_gene: -; j_gene: TRBJ1-1; abundance: once
CDR3aa: CASSLAGSGVEQYF; CDR3nt: TGTGCCAGCAGCTTAGCGGGGTCGGGCGTTGAGCAGTACTTC; v_gene: TRBV7-2; d_gene: -; j_gene: TRBJ2-7; abundance: -
CDR3aa: CSAPWGAGYTF; CDR3nt: TGCAGTGCCCCTTGGGGGGCTGGCTACACCTTC; v_gene: TRBV20-1; d_gene: -; j_gene: TRBJ1-2; abundance: -
CDR3aa: CASSFRGTGPTDTQYF; CDR3nt: TGTGCCAGCAGCTTTAGGGGTACGGGGCCAACAGATACGCAGTATTTT; v_gene: TRBV11-2; d_gene: -; j_gene: TRBJ2-3; abundance: -
CDR3aa: CASSEAYEQYF; CDR3nt: TGTGCCAGCAGCGAGGCCTACGAGCAGTACTTC; v_gene: TRBV28; d_gene: -; j_gene: TRBJ2-7; abundance: -
CDR3aa: CASSLQGSSIYEQYF; CDR3nt: TGCGCCAGCAGCTTACAAGGATCCTCCATCTACGAGCAGTACTTC; v_gene: TRBV5-1; d_gene: -; j_gene: TRBJ2-7; abundance: -
CDR3aa: CASSLEGSGEQYF; CDR3nt: TGTGCCAGCAGCTTAGAAGGATCAGGCGAGCAGTACTTC; v_gene: TRBV7-2; d_gene: -; j_gene: TRBJ2-7; abundance: -
CDR3aa: CASSWPGQGTEAFF; CDR3nt: TGTGCCAGCAGCTGGCCCGGACAGGGCACTGAAGCTTTCTTT; v_gene: TRBV5-6; d_gene: TRBD1; j_gene: TRBJ1-1; abundance: -
CDR3aa: CASSPPGASGGVYEQYF; CDR3nt: TGTGCCAGCTCACCACCGGGTGCTAGCGGGGGGGTCTACGAGCAGTACTTC; v_gene: TRBV18; d_gene: TRBD2; j_gene: TRBJ2-7; abundance: once
CDR3aa: CATQQGSGETQYF; CDR3nt: TGTGCCACCCAACAGGGATCGGGAGAGACCCAGTACTTC; v_gene: TRBV19; d_gene: -; j_gene: TRBJ2-5; abundance: -
CDR3aa: CASSEAYEQFF; CDR3nt: TGTGCCAGCAGTGAAGCGTATGAGCAGTTCTTC; v_gene: TRBV6-1; d_gene: -; j_gene: TRBJ2-1; abundance: few
CDR3aa: CASSERQPGETEAFF; CDR3nt: TGCGCCAGCAGTGAGAGGCAGCCGGGGGAGACTGAAGCTTTCTTT; v_gene: TRBV10-2; d_gene: -; j_gene: TRBJ1-1; abundance: -
CDR3aa: CASSISQADYTF; CDR3nt: TGTGCCAGTAGTATAAGTCAGGCGGACTACACCTTC; v_gene: TRBV19; d_gene: -; j_gene: TRBJ1-2; abundance: once
CDR3aa: CASSLNPPGGNTGELFF; CDR3nt: TGTGCCAGCAGCTTAAATCCCCCGGGCGGGAACACCGGGGAGCTGTTTTTT; v_gene: TRBV7-2; d_gene: -; j_gene: TRBJ2-2; abundance: -
CDR3aa: CASSTYMAGTNEQFF; CDR3nt: TGTGCCAGCAGCACTTATATGGCCGGCACCAATGAGCAGTTCTTC; v_gene: TRBV7-2; d_gene: -; j_gene: TRBJ2-1; abundance: -
CDR3aa: CASSQRSSGSDTDTEQFF; CDR3nt: TGTGCCAGCAGCCAAAGATCTAGCGGGAGTGATACGGACACTGAGCAGTTCTTC; v_gene: TRBV4-2; d_gene: TRBD2; j_gene: TRBJ2-1; abundance: -
CDR3aa: CASSQDQGPYNEQFF; CDR3nt: TGTGCCAGCAGCCAAGATCAGGGGCCCTACAATGAGCAGTTCTTC; v_gene: TRBV4-2; d_gene: -; j_gene: TRBJ2-1; abundance: -